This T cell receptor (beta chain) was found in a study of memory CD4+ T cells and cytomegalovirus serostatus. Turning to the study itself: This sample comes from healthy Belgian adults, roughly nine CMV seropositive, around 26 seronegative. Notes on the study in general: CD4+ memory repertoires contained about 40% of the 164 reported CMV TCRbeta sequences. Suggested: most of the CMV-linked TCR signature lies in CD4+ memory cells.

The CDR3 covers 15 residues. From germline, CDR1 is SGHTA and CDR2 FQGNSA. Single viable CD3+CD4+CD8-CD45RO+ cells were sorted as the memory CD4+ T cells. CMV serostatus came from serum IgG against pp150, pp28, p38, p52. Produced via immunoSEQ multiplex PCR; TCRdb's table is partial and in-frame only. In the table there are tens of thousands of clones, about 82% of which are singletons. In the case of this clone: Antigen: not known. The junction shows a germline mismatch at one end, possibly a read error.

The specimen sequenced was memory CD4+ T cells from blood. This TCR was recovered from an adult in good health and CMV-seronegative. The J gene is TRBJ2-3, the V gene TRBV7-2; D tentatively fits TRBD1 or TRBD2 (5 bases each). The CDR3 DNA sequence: TGTGCCAGCAGCGCCGGGACGTCTCGCACCGATACGCAGTATTTT. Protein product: CASSAGTSRTDTQYF.